This is a list of T cell receptor beta chains from one sample in a study of blood T cells in healthy people across ages. TCRdb itself ran the 5' RACE reads through MiXCR, one entry per CDR3 protein. The sample lists about 810,000 distinct CDR3 sequences, roughly 40% occurring once. The sample was blood. The origin of the receptors is a young man in good health. CDR3s include the opening cysteine and the closing phenylalanine or tryptophan. The D gene is left open where the match is weak. Size values are once, few and many counts, or a class for expanded clones, and some rows have none.

size	J	V	D	CDR3	DNA
.	TRBJ1-2	TRBV12-3/TRBV12-4	.	CASSLPVGDPRGYTF	TGTGCCAGCAGTCTCCCCGTAGGGGACCCCCGAGGCTACACCTTC
few	TRBJ2-5	TRBV20-1	.	CSAASGQNQETQYF	TGCAGTGCTGCCTCAGGACAGAACCAAGAGACCCAGTACTTC
.	TRBJ1-2	TRBV20-1	.	CSAREGNSYGYTF	TGCAGTGCTAGAGAAGGGAATTCCTATGGCTACACCTTC
few	TRBJ2-5	TRBV14	TRBD1	CASSLITTGLTQETQYF	TGTGCCAGCAGCCTAATCACGACAGGGCTGACCCAAGAGACCCAGTACTTC
.	TRBJ2-1	TRBV2	TRBD1	CASSAGVAGGNDEQFF	TGTGCCAGCAGTGCCGGAGTCGCAGGGGGCAACGATGAGCAGTTCTTC
once	TRBJ1-5	TRBV6-2/TRBV6-3	.	CASSDSTPNQPQHF	TGTGCCAGCAGTGACTCGACCCCTAATCAGCCCCAGCATTTT
many	TRBJ2-3	TRBV29-1	.	CSVAAGTSTDTQYF	TGCAGCGTTGCTGCGGGTACTAGCACAGATACGCAGTATTTT
.	TRBJ2-3	TRBV10-3	.	CAIADPSEGPTNTQYF	TGTGCCATCGCTGACCCTAGCGAGGGCCCCACGAATACGCAGTATTTT
few	TRBJ1-5	TRBV29-1	.	CSARTHRDQPQHF	TGCAGCGCCCGGACACATAGGGATCAGCCCCAGCATTTT
few	TRBJ2-5	TRBV27	.	CASRHGGLMGRQEAQYF	TGTGCCAGCAGACATGGGGGTTTAATGGGGAGACAAGAGGCCCAGTACTTC
few	TRBJ2-4	TRBV5-5	TRBD1	CASSRGQGLAKNIQYF	TGTGCCAGCAGCAGGGGACAGGGCTTAGCCAAAAACATTCAGTACTTC
.	TRBJ2-2	TRBV11-1	.	CASSHLTWGVGTGGLFF	TGTGCCAGCAGCCATCTCACGTGGGGGGTTGGCACCGGGGGGCTGTTTTTT
.	TRBJ2-4	TRBV11-1	TRBD2	CASSRAGVEAKNIQYF	TGTGCCAGCAGCCGAGCGGGGGTGGAGGCCAAAAACATTCAGTACTTC
few	TRBJ2-3	TRBV7-2	.	CASSDITSTDTQYF	TGTGCCAGCAGCGACATTACTAGCACAGATACGCAGTATTTT
.	TRBJ1-2	TRBV28	TRBD1	CASTWTGAPGYTF	TGTGCCAGCACTTGGACAGGGGCGCCTGGCTACACCTTC
few	TRBJ2-1	TRBV20-1	.	CSASRTAQETQFF	TGCAGTGCTAGCCGGACGGCTCAAGAGACCCAGTTCTTC
.	TRBJ1-6	TRBV20-1	TRBD1	CSARAVGTLLQGAYGNSPLHF	TGCAGTGCTAGAGCCGTGGGTACCCTTTTACAGGGGGCTTACGGTAATTCACCCCTCCACTTT
.	TRBJ1-2	TRBV5-1	TRBD1	CASSSTPGQADGYTF	TGCGCCAGCAGCTCCACTCCGGGACAGGCTGACGGCTACACCTTC
.	TRBJ1-1	TRBV20-1	.	CSARARHMNTEAFF	TGCAGTGCTAGGGCAAGGCACATGAACACTGAAGCTTTCTTT
.	TRBJ2-3	TRBV12-3/TRBV12-4	.	CAGSVALGADTQYF	TGTGCCGGCAGTGTAGCGCTAGGCGCAGATACGCAGTATTTT